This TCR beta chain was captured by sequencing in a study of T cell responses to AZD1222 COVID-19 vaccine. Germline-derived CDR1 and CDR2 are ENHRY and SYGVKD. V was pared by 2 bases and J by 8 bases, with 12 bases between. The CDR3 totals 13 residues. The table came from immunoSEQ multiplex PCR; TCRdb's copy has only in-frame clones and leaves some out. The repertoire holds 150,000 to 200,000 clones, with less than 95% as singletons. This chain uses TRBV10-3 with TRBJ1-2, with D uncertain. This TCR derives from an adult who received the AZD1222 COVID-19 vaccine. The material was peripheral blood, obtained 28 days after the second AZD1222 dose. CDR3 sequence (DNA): TGTGCCATCAGTGAGACCTCGCCGAGGGGCTACACCTTC. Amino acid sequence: CAISETSPRGYTF.